The 17 T cell receptor beta chains listed next were all sequenced from one sample in a study of CD8 T cells in ankylosing spondylitis. General observations from the study: What appeared characteristic of ankylosing spondylitis blood was a TCR beta motif of 7 or 8 highly homologous variants.

Their antigen targets remain unknown. TCRdb fed the 5' RACE reads into MiXCR, producing one record per CDR3 protein. The top ten hold approximately 0.51% of the sample, which has some 800,000 distinct CDR3 sequences, about an eighth seen once. The sequenced sample was blood, either unsorted or a sorted T cell fraction (not recorded which). The receptors stem from a male donor with ankylosing spondylitis.

This clonotype appeared many times. V and J are TRBV5-1 and TRBJ1-1; D gene unclear. V was trimmed by 4 bases and J by 3 bases, leaving 10 bases between them. Germline assignment: CDR1 SGHRS and CDR2 YFSETQ. The CDR3 extends over 13 amino acids. For the CDR3, the DNA is TGCGCCAGCAGCGCCGGATCGTACACTGAAGCTTTCTTT. Protein product: CASSAGSYTEAFF.

V and J are TRBV29-1 and TRBJ2-3, with D possibly being TRBD2 (6 bases). Germline V CDR1 and CDR2: SQVTM, ANQGSEA. There are 14 residues in the CDR3. The V end was cut by 4 bases, the J end by 4 bases, with 15 bases between. CDR3 protein: CSVVRGTAPDTQYF. CDR3 sequence (DNA): TGCAGCGTTGTTCGGGGGACCGCGCCAGATACGCAGTATTTT.

This clonotype has more than one count but fewer than ten. The chain has TRBV7-2 and TRBJ2-7; a possible D gene is TRBD1 (6 bases). Germline CDR1 and CDR2: SGHTA and FQGNSA. V shed 3 bases and J shed 4 bases, with 10 bases lying between them. This CDR3 region has 13 residues. The CDR3 is CASSFVGQYEQYF. DNA for the CDR3: TGTGCCAGCAGCTTCGTTGGACAGTACGAGCAGTACTTC.

This clonotype was detected a few times. The V gene is TRBV20-1, the J gene TRBJ2-1; 8 bases map to TRBD2. Trimming removed 7 bases from V and 7 bases from J; junction bases left unmatched: 6. This CDR3 is built from 12 residues. Germline values: CDR1 DFQATT, CDR2 SNEGSKA (reference sequence). The DNA for the CDR3 is TGCAGTGGAGCGGGGGATGGGAATGAGCAGTTCTTC. This sequence encodes CSGAGDGNEQFF.

This clonotype was observed many times. CDR3 bases: TGCAGTGCTACAGGGCTGTCACCCCTCCACTTT. It encodes CSATGLSPLHF. The rearrangement links TRBV20-1 to TRBJ1-6; weak D call: TRBD1 (5 bases). CDR3 length equals 11 residues. Germline-derived CDR1 and CDR2 are DFQATT and SNEGSKA (reference sequence). Trimming left V 4 bases short and J 10 bases short, with 8 bases between.

This clonotype was detected many times. The rearrangement uses TRBV5-1 and TRBJ1-5; D is possibly TRBD1 (6 bases). CDR3 length: 15 amino acids. Germline assignment: CDR1 SGHRS and CDR2 YFSETQ. Trimming stripped 4 bases from V and 1 base from J, with 12 bases between. Written as DNA, the CDR3 is TGCGCCAGCAGCCCCCAGGGGTCGAGCAATCAGCCCCAGCATTTT. Protein product: CASSPQGSSNQPQHF.

This clonotype was seen repeatedly, ten times or more. The CDR3 protein is CSVDTGSRETQYF. CDR3 bases: TGCAGCGTTGATACAGGGTCCCGAGAGACCCAGTACTTC. V and J are TRBV29-1 and TRBJ2-5; D is possibly TRBD1 (6 bases). Germline V CDR1 and CDR2: SQVTM, ANQGSEA. This CDR3 is 13 amino acids long. Deletions cut 3 bases from V and 4 bases from J, with 12 bases between.

The sample holds a few counts of this clonotype. This chain uses TRBV11-1 with TRBJ2-3; D remains ambiguous. Germline loops: CDR1 SGHAT, CDR2 FQDESV (reference sequence). The CDR3 has 13 residues. Trimming removed 5 bases from V and 3 bases from J, with 9 bases in between. Here the CDR3 reads CASSRATTDTQYF. The CDR3 region has the DNA TGTGCCAGCAGCCGAGCCACTACAGATACGCAGTATTTT. The full variable domain, completed using reference TRBV11-1 and TRBJ2-3, is EAEVAQSPRYKITEKSQAVAFWCDPISGHATLYWYRQILGQGPELLVQFQDESVVDDSQLPKDRFSAERLKGVDSTLKIQPAELGDSAMYLCASSRATTDTQYFGPGTRLTVL.

This clonotype occurred once. The J gene is TRBJ2-1, the V gene TRBV24-1; tentatively, D is TRBD1 or TRBD2 (6 bases each). This CDR3 has 15 residues. Germline V lookup: CDR1 KGHDR, CDR2 SFDVKD. Trimming shortened V by 0 bases and J by 10 bases, and 15 bases separated the two germline ends. The CDR3 nucleotides read TGTGCCACCAGTGATTTGCAGCCGGGGGCGGCGGAGCAGTTCTTC. This gives the protein CATSDLQPGAAEQFF.

This clonotype showed up just a few times. The chain uses TRBV5-1 and TRBJ2-7, with D perhaps matching TRBD1 (5 bases). The CDR3 runs to 12 residues. Germline V gene sequence: CDR1 SGHRS, CDR2 YFSETQ. V shed 4 bases and J shed 4 bases, with 9 bases lying between them. The CDR3 is CASSQDIYEQYF. CDR3 nucleotides: TGCGCCAGCAGCCAGGACATATACGAGCAGTACTTC.

V gene TRBV24-1 combines with J gene TRBJ1-2, with D uncertain. V was cut by 4 bases and J by 3 bases, with 11 bases left in between. Germline assignment: CDR1 KGHDR and CDR2 SFDVKD. The CDR3 has 14 amino acids. CDR3 in amino acids: CATSDPGRHYGYTF. In DNA, the CDR3 is TGTGCCACCAGTGACCCTGGACGGCACTATGGCTACACCTTC.

The V and J genes are TRBV5-1 and TRBJ1-1; 9 positions match TRBD1. Losses at the gene ends were 4 bases for V and 6 bases for J; bases not matched to a gene: 10. CDR1 and CDR2 (germline): SGHRS, YFSETQ. CDR3 length equals 15 residues. The CDR3 DNA reads as TGCGCCAGCAGCCCCCGGACAGGGGAGGTGGCTGAAGCTTTCTTT. Encoded protein: CASSPRTGEVAEAFF.

This rearrangement joins TRBV11-2 to TRBJ2-3, with D unresolved. Trimming took 5 bases from V and 2 from J, leaving 17 bases between them. Per the germline V gene, CDR1 is SGHAT and CDR2 is FQNNGV. This CDR3 has 16 amino acids. CDR3 loop: CASSQEPFGYTDTQYF. In DNA form, the CDR3 reads TGTGCCAGCAGCCAAGAACCGTTTGGATACACAGATACGCAGTATTTT.

The chain recombines TRBV10-3 with TRBJ2-1; D is possibly TRBD1 (8 bases). This CDR3 contains 14 residues. Germline V lookup: CDR1 ENHRY, CDR2 SYGVKD. V was clipped by 5 bases and J by 7 bases, with 15 bases between them. The CDR3 sequence is CAISTQQGGNEQFF. The CDR3 region has the DNA TGTGCCATCAGTACCCAACAGGGGGGGAATGAGCAGTTCTTC.

This clonotype was recorded a few times. The rearrangement uses TRBV7-2 and TRBJ2-3, with D uncertain. V lost 5 bases and J 5 bases, leaving 8 bases between the germline ends. The CDR3 is made up of 12 amino acids. The V gene's germline CDR1 is SGHTA and CDR2 FQGNSA. The CDR3 nucleotides are TGTGCCAGCAGCGAGAGTTTAGATACGCAGTATTTT. It yields the protein CASSESLDTQYF.

This clonotype was detected many times. The chain uses TRBV29-1 and TRBJ2-1; D may match TRBD1 or TRBD2 (5 bases each). The V end was cut by 7 bases, the J end by 3 bases, with 10 bases between. This CDR3 region has 12 residues. The V gene's germline CDR1 is SQVTM and CDR2 ANQGSEA. The CDR3 region has the DNA TGCAGCGGGGGACGGATCTACAATGAGCAGTTCTTC. Residues: CSGGRIYNEQFF.

The rearrangement links TRBV4-3 to TRBJ1-1; D is unresolved. The CDR3 has 18 residues. Trimming removed 4 bases from V and 5 bases from J, with 26 bases in between. Germline loops: CDR1 LGHNA, CDR2 YSLEER. CDR3 DNA sequence: TGCGCCAGCAGCCCGCACAGTGTGGGAGCTGAGGGAGGTACTGAAGCTTTCTTT. Translated, it gives CASSPHSVGAEGGTEAFF.